Shown below are 5 T cell receptor beta chains from a single sample sequenced in a study of patients and donors after allogeneic stem cell transplantation. Each CDR3 protein is one row after TCRdb ran MiXCR on the RT-PCR reads. Altogether about a million distinct CDR3 sequences are present, about a sixth being singletons, with the ten largest covering 6%. Sequencing input: blood, either unsorted or a sorted T cell fraction (not recorded which). All receptors derive from a human donor who was either an allogeneic HSCT recipient or a stem cell or donor lymphocyte infusion donor (not recorded which). It is not recorded whose cells these are; they may come from a transplant donor.

The gene calls are TRBV18 and TRBJ2-5; unclear D gene. The CDR3 is made up of 14 amino acids. Germline CDR1 is KGHSH and CDR2 is LQKENI. Trimming pared 4 bases from V and 2 bases from J, leaving 11 bases between. This chain's CDR3 is CASSLLELQETQYF. The DNA of the CDR3 is TGTGCCAGCTCACTTCTAGAACTTCAAGAGACCCAGTACTTC.

The V gene is TRBV27, the J gene TRBJ2-3; D possibly corresponds to TRBD2 (5 bases). This CDR3 has 16 residues. V shed 0 bases and J shed 0 bases, with 10 bases lying between them. The germline CDR1 and CDR2 sequences are MNHEY and SMNVEV (reference sequence). In nucleotides, the CDR3 is TGTGCCAGCAGTTTATCTTGGGGAGCTAGCACAGATACGCAGTATTTT. The encoded protein is CASSLSWGASTDTQYF.

V usage is TRBV3-1 and J usage is TRBJ1-1, with D possibly matching TRBD1 (6 bases). This CDR3 is built from 15 residues. Germline loops: CDR1 LGHDT, CDR2 YNNKEL (reference sequence). Trimming stripped 4 bases from V and 4 bases from J, with 16 bases between. The CDR3 DNA reads as TGTGCCAGCAGCCTCAAGACAGGAGGCGGCACTGAAGCTTTCTTT. It specifies CASSLKTGGGTEAFF. The full variable domain, its missing parts supplied by reference TRBV3-1 and TRBJ1-1, is DTAVSQTPKYLVTQMGNDKSIKCEQNLGHDTMYWYKQDSKKFLKIMFSYNNKELIINETVPNRFSPKSPDKAHLNLHINSLELGDSAVYFCASSLKTGGGTEAFFGQGTRLTVV.

This chain links TRBV20-1 with TRBJ2-6; D may be TRBD1 or TRBD2 (6 bases each). Germline CDR1 reads DFQATT; CDR2 reads SNEGSKA (reference sequence). The CDR3 is 16 residues long. V lost 3 bases and J lost 4, with 16 bases in between. The CDR3 reads CSARGGWDAGANVLTF. The CDR3 bases are TGCAGTGCTAGGGGGGGCTGGGACGCGGGGGCCAACGTCCTGACTTTC.

This clonotype was detected many times. The rearrangement links TRBV5-1 to TRBJ2-7; the D is unclear. This CDR3 spans 12 amino acids. V lost 4 bases to trimming and J lost 6 bases, with 11 bases between them. Germline-derived CDR1 and CDR2 are SGHRS and YFSETQ. The CDR3 protein is CASSLNSAEQYF. The CDR3 DNA is TGCGCCAGCAGCCTAAATTCGGCCGAGCAGTACTTC.